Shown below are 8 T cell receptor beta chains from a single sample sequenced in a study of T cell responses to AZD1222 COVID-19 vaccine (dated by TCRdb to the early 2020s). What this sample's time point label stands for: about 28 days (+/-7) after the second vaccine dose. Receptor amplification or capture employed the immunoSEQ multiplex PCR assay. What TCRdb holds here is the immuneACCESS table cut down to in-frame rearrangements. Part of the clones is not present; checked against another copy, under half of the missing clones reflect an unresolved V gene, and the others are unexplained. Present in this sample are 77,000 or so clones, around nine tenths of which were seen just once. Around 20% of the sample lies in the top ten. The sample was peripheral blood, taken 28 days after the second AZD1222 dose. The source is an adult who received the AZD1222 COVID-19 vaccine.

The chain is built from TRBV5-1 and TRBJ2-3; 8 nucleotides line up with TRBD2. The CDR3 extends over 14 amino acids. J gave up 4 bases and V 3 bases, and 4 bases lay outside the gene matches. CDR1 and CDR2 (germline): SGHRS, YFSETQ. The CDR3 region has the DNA TGCGCCAGCAGCTACGGGGGGGCCTCAGATACGCAGTATTTT. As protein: CASSYGGASDTQYF.

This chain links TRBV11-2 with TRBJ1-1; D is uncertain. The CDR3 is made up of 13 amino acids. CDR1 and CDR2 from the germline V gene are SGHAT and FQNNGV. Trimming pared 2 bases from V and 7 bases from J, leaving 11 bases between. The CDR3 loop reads CASSLISSFEAFF. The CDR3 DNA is TGTGCCAGCAGCTTAATTAGTAGCTTTGAAGCTTTCTTT.

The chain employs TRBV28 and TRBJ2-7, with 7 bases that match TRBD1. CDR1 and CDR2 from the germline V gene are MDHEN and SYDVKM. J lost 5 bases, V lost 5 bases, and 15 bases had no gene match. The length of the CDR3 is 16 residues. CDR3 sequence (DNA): TGTGCCAGCAGTCTTACGGCCGGGACAGCCTTCCACGAGCAGTACTTC. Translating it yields CASSLTAGTAFHEQYF. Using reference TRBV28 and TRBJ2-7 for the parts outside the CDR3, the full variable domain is DVKVTQSSRYLVKRTGEKVFLECVQDMDHENMFWYRQDPGLGLRLIYFSYDVKMKEKGDIPEGYSVSREKKERFSLILESASTNQTSMYLCASSLTAGTAFHEQYFGPGTRLTVT.

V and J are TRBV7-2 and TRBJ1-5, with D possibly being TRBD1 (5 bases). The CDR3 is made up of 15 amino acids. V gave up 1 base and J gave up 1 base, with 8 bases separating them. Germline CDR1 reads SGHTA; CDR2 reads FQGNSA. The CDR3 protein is CASSLGRQSNQPQHF. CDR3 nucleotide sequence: TGTGCCAGCAGCTTAGGTCGACAGAGCAATCAGCCCCAGCATTTT.

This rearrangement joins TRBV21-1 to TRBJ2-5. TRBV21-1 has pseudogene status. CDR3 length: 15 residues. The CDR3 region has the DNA TGTGCCACCACAGCCGGGCCACCTTCTCAAGAGACCCAGTACTTC. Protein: CATTAGPPSQETQYF.

The CDR3 DNA sequence: TGTGCCAGCAGTAGACAGGGGAAGAGCACAGATACGCAGTATTTT. This sequence encodes CASSRQGKSTDTQYF. The J gene is TRBJ2-3, the V gene TRBV2; TRBD1 agrees at 8 bases. This CDR3 region has 15 residues. Germline V CDR1 and CDR2: SNHLY, FYNNEI. The V segment lost 5 bases and the J segment 0 bases; nucleotides outside the gene matches: 4.

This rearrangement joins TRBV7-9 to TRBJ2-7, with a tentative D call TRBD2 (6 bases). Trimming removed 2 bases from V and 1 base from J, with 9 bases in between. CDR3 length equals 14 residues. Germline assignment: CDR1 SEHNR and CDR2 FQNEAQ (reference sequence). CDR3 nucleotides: TGTGCCAGCAGCTTATCCGGGGGTTCCTACGAGCAGTACTTC. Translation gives CASSLSGGSYEQYF.

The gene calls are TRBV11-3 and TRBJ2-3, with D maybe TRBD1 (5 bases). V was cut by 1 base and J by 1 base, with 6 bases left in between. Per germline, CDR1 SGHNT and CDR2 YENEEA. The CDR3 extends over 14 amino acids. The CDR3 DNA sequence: TGTGCCAGCAGCTTAGTAGGGGGCACAGATACGCAGTATTTT. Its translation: CASSLVGGTDTQYF.